This record looks at one TCR beta chain sequence and its context. The entry originates in a study of CD8 T cells in ankylosing spondylitis. For TCR beta, libraries came from quantitative 5'-RACE with molecular barcodes. TCRdb called the 5' RACE reads again in MiXCR, with one record for every CDR3 protein. The repertoire includes 200,000 to 250,000 distinct CDR3 sequences, about 10% of them detected once, and approximately 6.6% sits in the top ten. CDR3 size: 12 residues. In germline, CDR1 is SQVTM, CDR2 ANQGSEA. The J segment lost 6 bases and the V segment lost 6 bases, leaving 7 bases of the junction unmatched.

The sequenced sample consisted of blood, either unsorted or a sorted T cell fraction (not recorded which). The sequence was collected from a male donor with ankylosing spondylitis or in good health (not recorded which). The chain joins TRBV29-1 to TRBJ1-2; 7 nucleotides align to TRBD1. This CDR3 is CSVVTGIDGYTF. In nucleotides, the CDR3 is TGCAGCGTCGTGACAGGGATTGATGGCTACACCTTC.